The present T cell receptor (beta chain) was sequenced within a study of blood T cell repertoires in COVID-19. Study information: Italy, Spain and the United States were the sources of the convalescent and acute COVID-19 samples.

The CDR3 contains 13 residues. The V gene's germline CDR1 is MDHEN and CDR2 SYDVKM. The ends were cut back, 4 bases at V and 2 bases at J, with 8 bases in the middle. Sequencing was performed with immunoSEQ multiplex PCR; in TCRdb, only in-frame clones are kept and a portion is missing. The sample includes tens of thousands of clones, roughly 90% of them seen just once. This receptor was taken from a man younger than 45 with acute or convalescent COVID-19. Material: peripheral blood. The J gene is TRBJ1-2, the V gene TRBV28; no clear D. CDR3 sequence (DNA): TGTGCCAGCAGTTCCGACACGAACTATGGCTACACCTTC. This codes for CASSSDTNYGYTF.